This TCR beta chain was obtained from a study of shared clonotypes between healthy human individuals. General study points: Roughly 5% of naive CD4 clonotypes were common to a few donors. Rarefaction gave evidence that sorted-subset sequencing remained incomplete despite large depth.

With regard to this clone: The antigen remains undetermined.

TCRdb's copy holds only in-frame clones and misses some; the assay was immunoSEQ multiplex PCR. Here the sample spans approximately 2.1 million clones, approximately 93% being singletons. Specimen: naive CD4+ T cells from PBMCs. This sample's subset: CD45RA+ positively selected. This TCR was recovered from a man aged 18 to 30 in good health. Some clones in this sample may be carry-over from other donors' samples.

In DNA form, the CDR3 reads TGTGCCAGTAGTATTCGGGACAGGGCGTTAGGGCAGCCCCAGCATTTT. This encodes CASSIRDRALGQPQHF. The genes are TRBV19 and TRBJ1-5, with 9 positions matching TRBD1. CDR1 is LNHDA, CDR2 SQIVND, per germline (reference sequence). Trimming took 3 bases from V and 7 from J; bases not matched to a gene: 10. CDR3 length: 16 residues.